The clone carrying this T cell receptor (beta chain) has only one observation. This specimen belongs to a study of blood T cell repertoires in COVID-19. Clones were read by immunoSEQ multiplex PCR, and TCRdb kept only the in-frame ones, dropping some. The sample carries around 130,000 clones, 88% recorded once. Germline lookup yields CDR1 SGHDT and CDR2 YYEEEE. The CDR3 sequence is 15 residues long. The V segment lost 0 bases and the J segment 7 bases; nucleotides outside the gene matches: 4. Followed longitudinally, the Seattle patients had been enrolled during active infection. The clonotype comes from a human donor with COVID-19, enrolled during active disease. The donor label of this sample is uncertain. V usage is TRBV5-6 and J usage is TRBJ1-4; 9 nucleotides match TRBD1. Sample: peripheral blood. As DNA, the CDR3 is TGTGCCAGCAGCTTGGCACCGGGACAGGGTGAAAAACTGTTTTTT. It translates to CASSLAPGQGEKLFF. The whole variable domain, remainder taken from reference TRBV5-6 and TRBJ1-4, is DAGVTQSPTHLIKTRGQQVTLRCSPKSGHDTVSWYQQALGQGPQFIFQYYEEEERQRGNFPDRFSGHQFPNYSSELNVNALLLGDSALYLCASSLAPGQGEKLFFGSGTQLSVL.